These 24 T cell receptor beta chains were all obtained from the same sample, sequenced in a study of T cell repertoires in cytomegalovirus infection. TCRdb used MiXCR to reprocess the reads, holding one entry per CDR3 protein. The table lists more than 400,000 distinct CDR3 sequences, about a quarter of them singletons. The sample comprised PBMCs. The source of these receptors is a human donor in good health (CMV status not recorded). Some clones in this sample may be carry-over from other donors' samples.

The J gene is TRBJ2-1, the V gene TRBV7-8; D is undetermined. CDR3 size: 16 residues. The ends were cut back, 2 bases at V and 0 bases at J, with 11 bases in the middle. Germline-derived CDR1 and CDR2 are SGHVS and FQNEAQ. CDR3 sequence: CASSLSGQYSYNEQFF. The CDR3 nucleotides are TGTGCCAGCAGCTTATCGGGCCAGTACTCCTACAATGAGCAGTTCTTC.

This clonotype appeared a few times. The chain uses TRBV7-8 and TRBJ2-1, with D possibly TRBD2 on 6 matching bases. V dropped 7 bases and J dropped 4 bases, with 20 bases sitting between them. The CDR3 spans 16 residues. Germline V CDR1 and CDR2: SGHVS, FQNEAQ. The CDR3 coding sequence is TGTGCCAGCAAGGGGCGGCGCGGGGACGGGTACAATGAGCAGTTCTTC. Translated: CASKGRRGDGYNEQFF.

This clonotype has only a few counts. The chain uses TRBV14 and TRBJ2-3; TRBD1 agrees at 10 bases. Germline loops: CDR1 SGHDN, CDR2 FVKESK. V shed 5 bases and J 1 base; nucleotides not matched to a gene: 3. The CDR3 covers 15 residues. CDR3 sequence reads: CASSGQGVGTDTQYF. DNA of the CDR3: TGTGCCAGCAGCGGACAGGGGGTAGGCACAGATACGCAGTATTTT. The whole variable domain, remainder taken from reference TRBV14 and TRBJ2-3, is EAGVTQFPSHSVIEKGQTVTLRCDPISGHDNLYWYRRVMGKEIKFLLHFVKESKQDESGMPNNRFLAERTGGTYSTLKVQPAELEDSGVYFCASSGQGVGTDTQYFGPGTRLTVL.

As DNA, the CDR3 is TGTGCCAGCAGCCAACGGGCCGGGGAGCTGTTTTTT. This gives the protein CASSQRAGELFF. The chain links TRBV4-2 to TRBJ2-2; no reliable D call. Germline-derived CDR1 and CDR2 are LGHNA and YNFKEQ. CDR3 length equals 12 residues. V was cut by 2 bases and J by 6 bases, with 4 bases left in between.

This clonotype has just a few counts. The CDR3 here is CASSLPGSELPNTIYF. CDR3 nucleotides: TGTGCCAGCAGCTTGCCAGGGTCTGAACTGCCCAACACCATATATTTT. This sequence joins TRBV5-4 and TRBJ1-3; TRBD1 is a possible D gene (5 bases). In germline, CDR1 is SGHNT, CDR2 YYREEE (reference sequence). Trimming shortened V by 1 base and J by 7 bases, and 18 bases separated the two germline ends. The length of the CDR3 is 16 residues.

V gene TRBV4-2 combines with J gene TRBJ1-3; 8 bases are a match to TRBD1. The CDR3 runs to 17 residues. Germline V gene sequence: CDR1 LGHNA, CDR2 YNFKEQ. Trimming removed 0 bases from V and 0 bases from J; junction bases left unmatched: 4. The CDR3 protein is CASSQDQDRDSGNTIYF. CDR3 bases: TGTGCCAGCAGCCAAGACCAGGACAGGGACTCTGGAAACACCATATATTTT.

The chain combines TRBV14 with TRBJ2-5; no firm D call. Trimming took 1 base from V and 2 from J, leaving 14 bases between them. Per the germline V gene, CDR1 is SGHDN and CDR2 is FVKESK. This CDR3 comprises 16 residues. The chain's CDR3 is CASSQAHSYRQETQYF. CDR3 nucleotide sequence: TGTGCCAGCAGCCAAGCCCACTCCTACCGGCAAGAGACCCAGTACTTC.

This chain joins TRBV20-1 and TRBJ2-7; perhaps TRBD1 as D (6 bases). Germline lookup yields CDR1 DFQATT and CDR2 SNEGSKA (reference sequence). V lost 0 bases and J 2 bases, leaving 14 bases between the germline ends. This CDR3 spans 15 amino acids. CDR3 in amino acids: CSARDLTGRPYEQYV. CDR3 in DNA: TGCAGTGCTAGAGATCTAACAGGGCGGCCCTACGAGCAGTACGTC.

This clonotype was seen only a few times. The chain links TRBV2 to TRBJ2-3; no clear D gene. CDR3 length: 13 amino acids. The V and J ends lost 4 bases and 2 bases respectively, with 7 bases between them. Germline CDR1 and CDR2: SNHLY and FYNNEI. The CDR3 region has the DNA TGTGCCAGCAGTGTAGGTCCCACAGATACGCAGTATTTT. It codes for CASSVGPTDTQYF.

The rearrangement joins TRBV5-4 to TRBJ2-2, with 11 bases matching TRBD2. Unmatched junction bases numbered 8, after V lost 3 bases and J lost 4 bases. Germline loops: CDR1 SGHNT, CDR2 YYREEE (reference sequence). CDR3 length: 17 amino acids. The CDR3 loop is CASSSNPLAGGTGELFF. Here the CDR3 DNA reads TGTGCCAGCAGCTCTAACCCGCTAGCGGGAGGCACCGGGGAGCTGTTTTTT.

The chain combines TRBV7-6 with TRBJ2-7; D gene uncertain. Looked up from germline, CDR1 is SGHVS and CDR2 is FNYEAQ. The CDR3 loop spans 14 amino acids. The CDR3: CPSSHYDGPYEQYV. DNA of the CDR3: TGTCCCAGCAGCCACTACGACGGGCCCTACGAGCAGTACGTC.

This clonotype was counted ten times or more. The chain carries TRBV6-1 and TRBJ2-1; 9 nucleotides match TRBD2. V shed 4 bases and J 6 bases; nucleotides not matched to a gene: 13. Per germline, CDR1 MNHNS and CDR2 SASEGT. This CDR3 is 17 amino acids long. The CDR3 DNA reads as TGTGCCAGCAGTGCCCCGCGGGGGCGGGAGGGATCCAATGAGCAGTTCTTC. Protein sequence: CASSAPRGREGSNEQFF.

This clonotype was detected a few times. The V call is TRBV7-9, the J call TRBJ1-4; D is perhaps TRBD1 (5 bases). CDR3 length equals 14 residues. Looked up from germline, CDR1 is SEHNR and CDR2 is FQNEAQ (reference sequence). V lost 5 bases, J lost 4 bases, and 11 bases lay in between. Written as DNA, the CDR3 is TGTGCCAGCAGCGGCCGGGACGTTAATGAAAAACTGTTTTTT. Translating it yields CASSGRDVNEKLFF.

The V gene is TRBV6-5, the J gene TRBJ1-5, with D perhaps matching TRBD1 (6 bases). Germline assignment: CDR1 MNHEY and CDR2 SVGAGI. Trimming took 0 bases from V and 2 from J, leaving 14 bases between them. The CDR3 consists of 17 residues. CDR3 nucleotide sequence: TGTGCCAGCAGTTACTCGATTCCGGGGGCAGGCAATCAGCCCCAGCATTTT. It encodes CASSYSIPGAGNQPQHF.

J is TRBJ2-5 and V is TRBV10-2, with D tentatively TRBD1 (6 bases). CDR1 is WSHSY, CDR2 SAAADI, per germline. Trimming stripped 1 base from V and 3 bases from J, with 6 bases between. This CDR3 contains 13 residues. The CDR3 nucleotides are TGCGCCAGCAGTGAGTACAGGGAAGAGACCCAGTACTTC. Amino acid sequence: CASSEYREETQYF.

This clonotype occurred once. V usage is TRBV28 and J usage is TRBJ1-5, with TRBD1 identical over 8 bases. Germline CDR1 MDHEN, CDR2 SYDVKM. Trimming cost V 6 bases and J 4 bases; bases outside gene matches: 20. The CDR3 is 19 amino acids. The CDR3 region is CASRPTGTGLRVENQPQHF. DNA of the CDR3: TGTGCCAGCAGACCCACCGGGACAGGACTCCGAGTGGAAAATCAGCCCCAGCATTTT.

The chain is built from TRBV20-1 and TRBJ2-6, with D hard to call. Germline assignment: CDR1 DFQATT and CDR2 SNEGSKA (reference sequence). Trimming took 4 bases from V and 1 from J, leaving 8 bases between them. The CDR3 extends over 14 amino acids. CDR3 in DNA: TGCAGTGCTATAGACGGTTCTGGGGCCAACGTCCTGACTTTC. Translated: CSAIDGSGANVLTF.

This clonotype was seen a handful of times. CDR3 residues: CASSLRGTSRGGTDTQYF. The CDR3 DNA reads TGTGCCAGTAGTCTTCGGGGGACTAGCCGGGGCGGCACAGATACGCAGTATTTT. The rearrangement joins TRBV19 to TRBJ2-3; TRBD2 matches at 9 bases. The CDR3 runs 18 residues. Unmatched junction bases numbered 13, after V lost 5 bases and J lost 1 base. Germline loops: CDR1 LNHDA, CDR2 SQIVND (reference sequence).

For this clonotype: One end of the junction fails to match germline, which may point to a read error. V gene TRBV6-5 combines with J gene TRBJ2-2, with D possibly being TRBD2 (5 bases). CDR1 and CDR2 from the germline V gene are MNHEY and SVGAGI. This CDR3 comprises 14 residues. CDR3 coding DNA: TGTGCCAGCAGTCGGGTAGCGAAAACCGGGGAGCTGTTTTTT. Translated: CASSRVAKTGELFF.

The rearrangement joins TRBV12-3 or TRBV12-4 to TRBJ2-5; 7 bases are a match to TRBD2. V gave up 2 bases and J gave up 7 bases; unmatched junction bases: 7. This CDR3 spans 14 amino acids. DNA of the CDR3: TGTGCCAGCAGTTTATACCCACCGGGAGGGACCCAGTACTTC. This sequence encodes CASSLYPPGGTQYF.

The rearrangement joins TRBV20-1 to TRBJ2-3; 13 bases agree with TRBD2. The CDR3 has 17 residues. Per germline, CDR1 DFQATT and CDR2 SNEGSKA (reference sequence). V shed 6 bases and J 3 bases; nucleotides not matched to a gene: 12. The DNA for the CDR3 is TGCAGTGCCCCTACCCAATGGACTAGCGGGAGTACAGATACGCAGTATTTT. This encodes CSAPTQWTSGSTDTQYF.

V is TRBV4-2 and J is TRBJ1-1; the D gene is possibly TRBD1 (5 bases). The ends were cut back, 1 base at V and 4 bases at J, with 16 bases in the middle. This CDR3 spans 16 amino acids. CDR1 is LGHNA, CDR2 YNFKEQ, per germline. The CDR3 region is CASSQVVSFGGTEAFF. CDR3 bases: TGTGCCAGCAGCCAAGTCGTGTCCTTCGGGGGCACTGAAGCTTTCTTT.

The chain uses TRBV18 and TRBJ2-7; 8 bases are shared with TRBD1. Germline values: CDR1 KGHSH, CDR2 LQKENI. V lost 6 bases, J lost 6 bases, and 7 bases stayed unmatched. The CDR3 sequence is 13 residues long. Written as DNA, the CDR3 is TGTGCCAGCTCCTTAGGGGACAGGAGCGAGCAGTACGTC. Protein: CASSLGDRSEQYV.

Of note for this clonotype: At one of its ends the junction is not consistent with the germline gene, which may arise from a read error. The J gene is TRBJ2-1, the V gene TRBV7-6; 7 nucleotides match TRBD1. Per the germline V gene, CDR1 is SGHVS and CDR2 is FNYEAQ. This CDR3 is built from 16 residues. In nucleotides, the CDR3 is TGTGCCAGCAGCCGTCCCAGGGGGAGCTCCTACAATAAGCAGTTCTTC. As protein: CASSRPRGSSYNKQFF.